The rows below give T cell receptor beta chains drawn from one sample of a study of blood T cell repertoires in COVID-19. The table came from immunoSEQ multiplex PCR; TCRdb's copy has only in-frame clones and leaves some out. The sample records 85,000 to 100,000 clones, about four fifths being singletons. The sequenced sample was peripheral blood. The receptors were gathered from a man older than 75 with COVID-19, enrolled during active disease. CDR3s include the opening cysteine and the closing phenylalanine or tryptophan. D genes are given only for firm matches. Clone size appears in some rows only: once, few, many, or a class for an expanded clone.

D gene: TRBD2; CDR3 length: 16; J gene: TRBJ2-5; clone size: once; V gene: TRBV5-5; CDR3 DNA: TGTGCCAGCAGCTTGGCGCTAGCGGGGGGGCAGGAGACCCAGTACTTC; CDR3 protein: CASSLALAGGQETQYF
D gene: TRBD1; CDR3 length: 15; J gene: TRBJ1-6; clone size: .; V gene: TRBV19; CDR3 DNA: TGTGCCAGTAGTGGGTCGGGACAGGGGAATTCACCCCTCCACTTT; CDR3 protein: CASSGSGQGNSPLHF
D gene: TRBD1; CDR3 length: 12; J gene: TRBJ2-7; clone size: .; V gene: TRBV7-2; CDR3 DNA: TGTGCCAGCAGCGCCGGGACAGGGGAAGAGTACTTC; CDR3 protein: CASSAGTGEEYF
D gene: .; CDR3 length: 15; J gene: TRBJ1-6; clone size: once; V gene: TRBV5-1; CDR3 DNA: TGCGCCAGCAGCTTGGACGGGGACTATAATTCACCCCTCCACTTT; CDR3 protein: CASSLDGDYNSPLHF
D gene: TRBD2; CDR3 length: 16; J gene: TRBJ2-3; clone size: .; V gene: TRBV4-1; CDR3 DNA: TGCGCCAGCAGCCGAACTAGCGGGGGGTACACAGATACGCAGTATTTT; CDR3 protein: CASSRTSGGYTDTQYF
D gene: .; CDR3 length: 17; J gene: TRBJ2-3; clone size: .; V gene: TRBV3-1/TRBV3-2; CDR3 DNA: TGTGCCAGCAGCCAAGAACAGTTTTCCCCTAGCACAGATACGCAGTATTTT; CDR3 protein: CASSQEQFSPSTDTQYF
D gene: TRBD1; CDR3 length: 20; J gene: TRBJ1-5; clone size: .; V gene: TRBV6-2/TRBV6-3; CDR3 DNA: TGTGCCAGCAGCCACCGAAACAGGGGACCAGCTCGGGTAAGCAATCAGCCCCAGCATTTT; CDR3 protein: CASSHRNRGPARVSNQPQHF
D gene: .; CDR3 length: 13; J gene: TRBJ2-7; clone size: .; V gene: TRBV2; CDR3 DNA: TGTGCCAGCAGTGGGGGGGTCTCCAACGAGCAGTACTTC; CDR3 protein: CASSGGVSNEQYF
D gene: .; CDR3 length: 17; J gene: TRBJ1-6; clone size: .; V gene: TRBV2; CDR3 DNA: TGTGCCAGCAGCCGAACCGGAGGGGTTTCCTATAATTCACCCCTCCACTTT; CDR3 protein: CASSRTGGVSYNSPLHF
D gene: .; CDR3 length: 14; J gene: TRBJ1-2; clone size: few; V gene: TRBV19; CDR3 DNA: TGTGCCAGTAGTATGACCGGGACAAACGGCGGCTACACCTTC; CDR3 protein: CASSMTGTNGGYTF
D gene: .; CDR3 length: 15; J gene: TRBJ1-4; clone size: .; V gene: TRBV7-2; CDR3 DNA: TGTGCCAGCAGCTGGAGAGGAGGTGTTGGGGAAAAACTGTTTTTT; CDR3 protein: CASSWRGGVGEKLFF
D gene: .; CDR3 length: 14; J gene: TRBJ2-1; clone size: .; V gene: TRBV6-4; CDR3 DNA: TGTGCCAGCAGTGAAATGAGCTGGAGCAATGAGCAGTTCTTC; CDR3 protein: CASSEMSWSNEQFF
D gene: .; CDR3 length: 18; J gene: TRBJ2-3; clone size: .; V gene: TRBV10-1; CDR3 DNA: TGCGCCAGCAGTGAGGCCAGGAGGACTCCGATGAGCACAGATACGCAGTATTTT; CDR3 protein: CASSEARRTPMSTDTQYF
D gene: .; CDR3 length: 14; J gene: TRBJ1-1; clone size: .; V gene: TRBV28; CDR3 DNA: TGTGCCAGCAGCCCCTCGGGAGAGCTAGTCGAAGCTTTCTTT; CDR3 protein: CASSPSGELVEAFF